The source of this T cell receptor beta chain is a study of T cell responses to AZD1222 COVID-19 vaccine. Method: immunoSEQ multiplex PCR; TCRdb's copy keeps in-frame clones and lacks some. The data show tens of thousands of clones, with more than 90% seen just once and under 4% held by the top ten. V was clipped by 2 bases and J by 2 bases, with 10 bases between them. CDR3 size: 15 residues. Germline V gene data show CDR1 as MDHEN and CDR2 as SYDVKM. This receptor was obtained from an adult in good health. This chain connects TRBV28 to TRBJ1-5, with D tentatively TRBD1 (6 bases). The source material was peripheral blood, sampled on day 0 of AZD1222 vaccination. The CDR3 spells CASSLGTTGNQPQHF. The CDR3 DNA reads as TGTGCCAGCAGTTTAGGGACAACCGGCAATCAGCCCCAGCATTTT.